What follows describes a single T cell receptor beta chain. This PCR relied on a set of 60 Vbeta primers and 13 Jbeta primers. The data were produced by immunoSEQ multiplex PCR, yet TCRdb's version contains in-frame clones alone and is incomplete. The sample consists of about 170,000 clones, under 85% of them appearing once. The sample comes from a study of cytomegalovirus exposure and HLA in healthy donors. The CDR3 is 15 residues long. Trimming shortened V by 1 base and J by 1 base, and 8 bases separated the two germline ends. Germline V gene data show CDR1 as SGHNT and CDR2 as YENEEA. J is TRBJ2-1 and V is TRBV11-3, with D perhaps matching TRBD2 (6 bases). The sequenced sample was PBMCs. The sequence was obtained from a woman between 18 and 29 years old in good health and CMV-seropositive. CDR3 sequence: CASSLVAGSYNEQFF. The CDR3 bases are TGTGCCAGCAGCTTAGTCGCGGGGTCCTACAATGAGCAGTTCTTC.